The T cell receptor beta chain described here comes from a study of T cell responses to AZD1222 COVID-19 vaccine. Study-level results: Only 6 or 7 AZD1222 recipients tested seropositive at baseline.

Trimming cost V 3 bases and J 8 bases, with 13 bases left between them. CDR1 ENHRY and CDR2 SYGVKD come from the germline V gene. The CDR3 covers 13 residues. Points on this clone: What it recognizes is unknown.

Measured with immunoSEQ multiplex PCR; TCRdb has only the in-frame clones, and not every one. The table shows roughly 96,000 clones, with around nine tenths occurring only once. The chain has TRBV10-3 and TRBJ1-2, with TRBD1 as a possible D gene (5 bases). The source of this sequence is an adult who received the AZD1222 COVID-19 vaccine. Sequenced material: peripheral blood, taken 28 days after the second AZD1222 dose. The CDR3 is CAISEGGAGGYTF. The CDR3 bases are TGTGCCATCAGTGAAGGAGGGGCGGGAGGCTACACCTTC.